The next 22 T cell receptor beta chains were all read from a single sample in a study of blood T cells in healthy people across ages. PCR was performed a second time for 7 to 11 cycles using a sample-barcoded 5' primer and a J-beta primer mix. TCRdb redid the calling of the 5' RACE reads with MiXCR, one entry per CDR3 protein. The table includes about 570,000 distinct CDR3 sequences, 27% detected once. Specimen: blood. The receptors shown here come from a woman in her 70s in good health.

J is TRBJ1-4 and V is TRBV7-2; D is uncertain. Germline V CDR1 and CDR2: SGHTA, FQGNSA. V was pared by 8 bases and J by 0 bases, with 10 bases between. The CDR3 covers 14 residues. CDR3 DNA sequence: TGTGCCAGCGGCCGGACGGCAACTAATGAAAAACTGTTTTTT. Protein: CASGRTATNEKLFF.

This clonotype was observed once. The rearrangement joins TRBV6-2 or TRBV6-3 to TRBJ2-6; D is undetermined. V lost 6 bases and J lost 0, with 6 bases in between. The length of the CDR3 is 14 residues. Germline CDR1 MNHEY, CDR2 SVGEGT. The CDR3 nucleotides read TGTGCCAGCAGACGGTTCTCTGGGGCCAACGTCCTGACTTTC. This codes for CASRRFSGANVLTF.

This clonotype has a handful of counts. This chain uses TRBV7-3 with TRBJ1-6; D remains ambiguous. Trimming shortened V by 6 bases and J by 8 bases, and 11 bases separated the two germline ends. The CDR3 loop spans 13 amino acids. The germline V gene encodes CDR1 SGHTA and CDR2 FQGTGA. In nucleotides, the CDR3 is TGTGCCAGCAGGGAGTCCCTATATTCACCCCTCCACTTT. Encoded protein: CASRESLYSPLHF.

This clonotype has just a few counts. V and J are TRBV9 and TRBJ2-3; the D gene could be TRBD1 or TRBD2 (5 bases each). V was pared by 4 bases and J by 0 bases, with 15 bases between. From germline, CDR1 is SGDLS and CDR2 YYNGEE. The CDR3 is 16 residues long. CDR3 amino acids: CASSQRGVLSTDTQYF. The CDR3 nucleotides read TGTGCCAGCAGCCAAAGAGGGGTACTGAGCACAGATACGCAGTATTTT.

This clonotype was seen only a few times. An end of the junction differs from the germline gene, which may be a read error. The rearrangement joins TRBV12-5 to TRBJ2-1; 8 nucleotides match TRBD2. The length of the CDR3 is 15 residues. Germline CDR1 reads LGHNT; CDR2 reads FRNRAP. CDR3 residues: CACGFWSGGSIEQFF. In nucleotides, the CDR3 is TGTGCTTGTGGTTTCTGGAGCGGGGGATCGATTGAGCAGTTCTTC.

CDR3 nucleotide sequence: TGTGCCATCAGTGAGTTTCCGAACAGGGGTCTCACTGAAGCTTTCTTT. Translating gives CAISEFPNRGLTEAFF. This chain links TRBV10-3 with TRBJ1-1, with TRBD1 matching 7 bases. Germline CDR1 and CDR2: ENHRY and SYGVKD. The ends lost 1 base at V and 4 bases at J; junction bases unmatched: 9. The CDR3 length is 16 residues.

The sample holds a few counts of this clonotype. The chain has TRBV7-9 and TRBJ1-4; D is unresolved. The CDR3 spans 15 residues. Trimming cost V 0 bases and J 2 bases, with 7 bases left between them. Germline lookup yields CDR1 SEHNR and CDR2 FQNEAQ (reference sequence). The CDR3 DNA sequence: TGTGCCAGCAGCTTAGCGAGTGGCACTAATGAAAAACTGTTTTTT. It specifies CASSLASGTNEKLFF.

The DNA of the CDR3 is TGTGCCAGCAGCTTAGCGGGAAGTGGGCAGGGGTGGAATCAGCCCCAGCATTTT. Its protein is CASSLAGSGQGWNQPQHF. The gene calls are TRBV7-2 and TRBJ1-5, with D maybe TRBD1 (6 bases). V shed 0 bases and J shed 4 bases, with 19 bases lying between them. Germline V lookup: CDR1 SGHTA, CDR2 FQGNSA. The CDR3 covers 18 residues.

This clonotype has just one count. The chain is built from TRBV5-1 and TRBJ2-7, with 7 nucleotides matching TRBD1. V lost 4 bases to trimming and J lost 5 bases; unmatched junction nucleotides: 9. The CDR3 is 14 amino acids. From germline, CDR1 is SGHRS and CDR2 YFSETQ. Here the CDR3 reads CASSQRGPIDEQYF. The CDR3 DNA reads TGCGCCAGCAGCCAAAGGGGGCCGATCGACGAGCAGTACTTC.

This rearrangement joins TRBV4-2 to TRBJ2-5, with a possible D match to TRBD2 (6 bases). This CDR3 region has 16 residues. Between the trimmed V and J ends, which lost 1 base and 5 bases, there was a span of 17 bases. Germline V lookup: CDR1 LGHNA, CDR2 YNFKEQ. CDR3 nucleotides: TGTGCCAGCAGCCAAGGGACTAATTCAGTGGAGGAGACCCAGTACTTC. The encoded protein is CASSQGTNSVEETQYF.

This clonotype has a handful of counts. The rearrangement links TRBV20-1 to TRBJ2-1, with TRBD2 identical over 10 bases. The CDR3 totals 15 residues. The V gene's germline CDR1 is DFQATT and CDR2 SNEGSKA (reference sequence). V gave up 7 bases and J gave up 6 bases; unmatched junction bases: 12. DNA for the CDR3: TGCAGTGTCGCTAGCGGGGGTAACCTCCGCAATGAGCAGTTCTTC. This sequence encodes CSVASGGNLRNEQFF.

The rearrangement links TRBV7-2 to TRBJ2-5; perhaps TRBD2 as D (6 bases). The CDR3 is 16 amino acids. Trimming took off 3 bases at V and 0 bases at J, with 14 bases between the two ends. Looked up from germline, CDR1 is SGHTA and CDR2 is FQGNSA. The CDR3 DNA sequence: TGTGCCAGCAGCTTGGAGGGCCAGGGATACCAAGAGACCCAGTACTTC. Its translation is CASSLEGQGYQETQYF.

V usage is TRBV12-3 or TRBV12-4 and J usage is TRBJ1-2; 9 bases are a match to TRBD1. This CDR3 comprises 15 residues. With 1 base clipped from V and 5 bases from J, the junction kept 5 bases outside the gene matches. CDR3 protein: CASSLGTGEPYGYTF. DNA for the CDR3: TGTGCCAGCAGTTTAGGGACAGGGGAACCTTATGGCTACACCTTC.

The V gene is TRBV11-2, the J gene TRBJ1-6, with TRBD1 identical over 9 bases. Trimming removed 6 bases from V and 7 bases from J; junction bases left unmatched: 4. The CDR3 loop spans 14 amino acids. Germline values: CDR1 SGHAT, CDR2 FQNNGV. This chain's CDR3 is CASRRDRVNSPLHF. In DNA form, the CDR3 reads TGTGCCAGCAGGCGGGACAGGGTGAATTCACCCCTCCACTTT. The full variable domain, its missing parts supplied by reference TRBV11-2 and TRBJ1-6, is EAGVAQSPRYKIIEKRQSVAFWCNPISGHATLYWYQQILGQGPKLLIQFQNNGVVDDSQLPKDRFSAERLKGVDSTLKIQPAKLEDSAVYLCASRRDRVNSPLHFGNGTRLTVT.

This clonotype was counted only a few times. The genes are TRBV10-3 and TRBJ1-2; a weak D match, TRBD1 (5 bases). Germline V gene lookup returns CDR1 ENHRY and CDR2 SYGVKD. V shed 5 bases and J shed 1 base, with 11 bases lying between them. The CDR3 consists of 14 residues. CDR3 sequence: CAISSKQDNYGYTF. In nucleotides, the CDR3 is TGTGCCATCAGTTCCAAACAGGATAACTATGGCTACACCTTC.

The DNA of the CDR3 is TGCAGTGCTAGAGGACAGCGGGAGCGCACCGGGGAGCTGTTTTTT. This sequence encodes CSARGQRERTGELFF. This sequence joins TRBV20-1 and TRBJ2-2; TRBD2 matches at 8 bases. In germline, CDR1 is DFQATT, CDR2 SNEGSKA (reference sequence). The ends lost 1 base at V and 4 bases at J; junction bases unmatched: 5. This CDR3 has 15 amino acids.

This chain uses TRBV21-1 with TRBJ1-5; the table calls TRBD1, which could not be checked here. TRBV21-1 is assigned pseudogene status. The length of the CDR3 is 14 residues. The CDR3 region is CASSVDGGNQPQHF. The DNA for the CDR3 is TGTGCCAGCAGCGTGGACGGGGGCAATCAGCCCCAGCATTTT.

Details on this clonotype: At one boundary the junction diverges from the germline segment, which might be a read error. The gene calls are TRBV6-6 and TRBJ2-7; 8 nucleotides line up with TRBD2. This CDR3 has 13 amino acids. Germline CDR1 MNHNY, CDR2 SVGAGI (reference sequence). The CDR3 DNA reads as TGTGCTAGCAAAGTAGCGGGAATCTACGAGCAGTACTTC. Translating it yields CASKVAGIYEQYF.

J is TRBJ2-4 and V is TRBV4-2, with TRBD2 matching 11 bases. Per germline, CDR1 LGHNA and CDR2 YNFKEQ. V was clipped by 0 bases and J by 6 bases; unmatched bases: 13. This CDR3 region has 19 residues. CDR3 residues: CASSQDPRMVTSGANIQYF. The CDR3 DNA reads TGTGCCAGCAGCCAAGATCCGAGGATGGTGACTAGCGGGGCAAACATTCAGTACTTC.

This clonotype was recorded a few times. This chain links TRBV7-9 with TRBJ2-7, with D tentatively TRBD1 (7 bases). Trimming removed 4 bases at V and 3 bases at J, with 16 bases between. Per germline, CDR1 SEHNR and CDR2 FQNEAQ (reference sequence). The CDR3 spans 15 residues. CDR3 sequence (DNA): TGTGCCAGCAGCTCCGACAGGGCGGGATACTACGAGCAGTACTTC. This gives the protein CASSSDRAGYYEQYF.

The chain is built from TRBV9 and TRBJ1-3; 7 bases map to TRBD1. Germline values: CDR1 SGDLS, CDR2 YYNGEE. V was pared by 3 bases and J by 0 bases, with 6 bases of the junction left unmatched. CDR3 length equals 16 residues. The CDR3 reads CASSGQTGLSGNTIYF. The CDR3 DNA reads TGTGCCAGCAGCGGACAGACAGGGCTCTCTGGAAACACCATATATTTT.

The CDR3 loop is CASSATRTGELFF. In DNA, the CDR3 is TGTGCCAGCAGCGCCACTAGAACCGGGGAGCTGTTTTTT. This chain links TRBV7-3 with TRBJ2-2, with D possibly being TRBD2 (5 bases). The length of the CDR3 is 13 residues. Trimming removed 5 bases at V and 5 bases at J, with 9 bases between. The germline gives CDR1 SGHTA, CDR2 FQGTGA.